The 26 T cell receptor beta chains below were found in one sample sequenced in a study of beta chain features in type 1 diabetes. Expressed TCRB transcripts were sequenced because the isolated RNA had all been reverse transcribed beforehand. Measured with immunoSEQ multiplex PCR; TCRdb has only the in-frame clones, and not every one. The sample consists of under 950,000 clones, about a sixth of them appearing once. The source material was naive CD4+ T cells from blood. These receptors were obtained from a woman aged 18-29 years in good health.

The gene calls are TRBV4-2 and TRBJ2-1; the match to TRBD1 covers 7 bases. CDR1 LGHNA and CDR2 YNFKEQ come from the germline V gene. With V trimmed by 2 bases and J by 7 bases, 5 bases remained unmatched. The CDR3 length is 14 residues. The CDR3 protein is CASSQMGQSNEQFF. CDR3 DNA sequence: TGTGCCAGCAGCCAAATGGGACAGTCAAATGAGCAGTTCTTC.

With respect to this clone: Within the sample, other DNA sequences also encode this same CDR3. DNA of the CDR3: TGTGCCAGCTCACCGAGGGGGGTCTACGAGCAGTACTTC. Translating gives CASSPRGVYEQYF. The genes are TRBV18 and TRBJ2-7; TRBD1 or TRBD2 may be the D gene (6 bases each). The length of the CDR3 is 13 residues. CDR1 KGHSH and CDR2 LQKENI come from the germline V gene. V dropped 3 bases and J dropped 3 bases, with 9 bases sitting between them.

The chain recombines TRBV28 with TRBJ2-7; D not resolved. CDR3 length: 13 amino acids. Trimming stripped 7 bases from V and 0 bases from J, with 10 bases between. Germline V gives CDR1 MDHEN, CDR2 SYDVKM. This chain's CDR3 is CASTDLSSYEQYF. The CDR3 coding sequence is TGTGCCAGCACCGACTTGAGCTCCTACGAGCAGTACTTC.

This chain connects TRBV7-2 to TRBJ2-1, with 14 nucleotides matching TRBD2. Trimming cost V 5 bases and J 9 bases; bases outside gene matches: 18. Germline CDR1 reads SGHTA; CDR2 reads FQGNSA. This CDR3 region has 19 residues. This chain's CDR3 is CASSTQERGTSGRNTEQFF. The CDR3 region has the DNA TGTGCCAGCAGCACCCAGGAGAGGGGGACTAGCGGGAGAAACACTGAGCAGTTCTTC.

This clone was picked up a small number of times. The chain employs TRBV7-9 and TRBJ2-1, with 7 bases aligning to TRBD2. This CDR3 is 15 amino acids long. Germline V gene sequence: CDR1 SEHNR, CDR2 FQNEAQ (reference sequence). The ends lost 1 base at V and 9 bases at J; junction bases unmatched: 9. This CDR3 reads CASSLEAGIGSEQFF. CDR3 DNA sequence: TGTGCCAGCAGCTTAGAAGCGGGAATCGGTAGTGAGCAGTTCTTC. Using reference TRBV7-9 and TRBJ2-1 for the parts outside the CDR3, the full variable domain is DTGVSQNPRHKITKRGQNVTFRCDPISEHNRLYWYRQTLGQGPEFLTYFQNEAQLEKSRLLSDRFSAERPKGSFSTLEIQRTEQGDSAMYLCASSLEAGIGSEQFFGPGTRLTVL.

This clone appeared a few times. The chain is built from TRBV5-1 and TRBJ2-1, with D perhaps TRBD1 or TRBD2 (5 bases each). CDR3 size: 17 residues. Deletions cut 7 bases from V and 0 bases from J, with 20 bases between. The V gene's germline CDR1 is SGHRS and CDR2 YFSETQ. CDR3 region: CASRRSAMRGSYNEQFF. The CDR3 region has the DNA TGCGCCAGCCGACGAAGCGCAATGAGGGGCTCCTACAATGAGCAGTTCTTC.

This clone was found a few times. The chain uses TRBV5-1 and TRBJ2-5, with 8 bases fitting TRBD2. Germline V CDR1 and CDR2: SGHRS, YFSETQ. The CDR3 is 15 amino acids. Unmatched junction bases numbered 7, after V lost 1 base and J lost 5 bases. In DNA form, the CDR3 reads TGCGCCAGCAGCTTGTTTGGGACTAGGGATGAGACCCAGTACTTC. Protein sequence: CASSLFGTRDETQYF. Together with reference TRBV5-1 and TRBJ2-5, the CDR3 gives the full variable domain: KAGVTQTPRYLIKTRGQQVTLSCSPISGHRSVSWYQQTPGQGLQFLFEYFSETQRNKGNFPGRFSGRQFSNSRSEMNVSTLELGDSALYLCASSLFGTRDETQYFGPGTRLLVL.

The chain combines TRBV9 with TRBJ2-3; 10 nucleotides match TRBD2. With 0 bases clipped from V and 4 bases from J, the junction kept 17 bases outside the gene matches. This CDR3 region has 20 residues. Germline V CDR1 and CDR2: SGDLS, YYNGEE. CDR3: CASSVAGGASGRWGADTQYF. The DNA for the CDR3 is TGTGCCAGCAGCGTAGCGGGAGGGGCTAGCGGGAGATGGGGGGCAGATACGCAGTATTTT.

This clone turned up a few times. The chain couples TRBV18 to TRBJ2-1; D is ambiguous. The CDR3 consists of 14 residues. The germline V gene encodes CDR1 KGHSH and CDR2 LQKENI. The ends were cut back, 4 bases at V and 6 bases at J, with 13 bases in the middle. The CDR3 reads CASSRDMDGNEQFF. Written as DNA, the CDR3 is TGTGCCAGCTCACGAGATATGGACGGCAATGAGCAGTTCTTC. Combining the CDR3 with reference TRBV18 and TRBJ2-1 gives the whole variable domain NAGVMQNPRHLVRRRGQEARLRCSPMKGHSHVYWYRQLPEEGLKFMVYLQKENIIDESGMPKERFSAEFPKEGPSILRIQQVVRGDSAAYFCASSRDMDGNEQFFGPGTRLTVL.

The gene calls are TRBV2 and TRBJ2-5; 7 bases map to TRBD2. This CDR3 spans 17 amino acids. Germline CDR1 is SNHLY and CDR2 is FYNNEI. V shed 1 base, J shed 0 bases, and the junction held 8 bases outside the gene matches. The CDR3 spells CASSEVVGGENQETQYF. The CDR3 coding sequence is TGTGCCAGCAGTGAAGTTGTGGGAGGGGAGAACCAAGAGACCCAGTACTTC. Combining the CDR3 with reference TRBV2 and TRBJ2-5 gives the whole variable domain EPEVTQTPSHQVTQMGQEVILRCVPISNHLYFYWYRQILGQKVEFLVSFYNNEISEKSEIFDDQFSVERPDGSNFTLKIRSTKLEDSAMYFCASSEVVGGENQETQYFGPGTRLLVL.

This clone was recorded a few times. CDR3 amino acids: CASSQDMQGMYEQYF. CDR3 coding DNA: TGTGCCAGCAGCCAAGACATGCAGGGGATGTACGAGCAGTACTTC. The V and J genes are TRBV4-2 and TRBJ2-7; TRBD1 might be the D (6 bases). V lost 0 bases and J lost 4, with 13 bases in between. In germline, CDR1 is LGHNA, CDR2 YNFKEQ. There are 15 residues in the CDR3.

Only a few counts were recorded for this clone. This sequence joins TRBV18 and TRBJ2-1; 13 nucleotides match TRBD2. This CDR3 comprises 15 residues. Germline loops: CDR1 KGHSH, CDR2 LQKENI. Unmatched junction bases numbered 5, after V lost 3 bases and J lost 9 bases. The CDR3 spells CASSPGTSGTGEQFF. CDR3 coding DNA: TGTGCCAGCTCACCGGGGACTAGCGGGACCGGTGAGCAGTTCTTC.

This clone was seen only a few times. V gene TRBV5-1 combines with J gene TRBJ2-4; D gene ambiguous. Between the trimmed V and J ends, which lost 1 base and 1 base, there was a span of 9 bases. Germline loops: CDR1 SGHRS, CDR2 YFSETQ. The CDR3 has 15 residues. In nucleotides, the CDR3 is TGCGCCAGCAGCTTGCTAGTGGGGGCCAAAAACATTCAGTACTTC. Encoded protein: CASSLLVGAKNIQYF.

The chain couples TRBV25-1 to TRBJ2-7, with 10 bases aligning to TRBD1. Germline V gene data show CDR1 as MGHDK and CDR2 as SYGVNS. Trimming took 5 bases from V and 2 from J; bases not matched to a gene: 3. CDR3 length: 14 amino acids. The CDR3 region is CASSRTGGAYEQYF. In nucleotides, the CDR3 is TGTGCCAGCAGTCGGACAGGGGGGGCCTACGAGCAGTACTTC.

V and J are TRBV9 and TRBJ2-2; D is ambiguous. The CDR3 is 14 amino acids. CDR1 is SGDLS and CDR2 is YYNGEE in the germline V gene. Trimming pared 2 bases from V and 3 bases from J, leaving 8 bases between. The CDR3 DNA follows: TGTGCCAGCAGCGTCATGCCGCACACCGGGGAGCTGTTTTTT. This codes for CASSVMPHTGELFF.

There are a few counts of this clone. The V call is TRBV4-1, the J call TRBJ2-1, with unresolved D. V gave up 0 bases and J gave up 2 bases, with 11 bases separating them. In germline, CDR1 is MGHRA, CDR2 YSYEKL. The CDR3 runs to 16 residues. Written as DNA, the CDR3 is TGCGCCAGCAGCCAAGAGTCGCACGGAACCTACAATGAGCAGTTCTTC. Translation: CASSQESHGTYNEQFF.

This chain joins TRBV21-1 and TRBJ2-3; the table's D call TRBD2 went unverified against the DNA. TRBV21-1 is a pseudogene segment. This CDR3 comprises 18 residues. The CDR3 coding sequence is TGTGCCAGCAGCGCCCGACCGACTAGCGGGAGCGCGTCAGATACGCAGTATTTT. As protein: CASSARPTSGSASDTQYF.

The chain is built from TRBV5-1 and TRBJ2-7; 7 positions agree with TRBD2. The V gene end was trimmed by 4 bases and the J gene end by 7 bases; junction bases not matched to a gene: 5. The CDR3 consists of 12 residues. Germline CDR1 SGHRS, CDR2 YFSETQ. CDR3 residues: CASSPSGNEQYF. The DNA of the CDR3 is TGCGCCAGCAGCCCCAGCGGGAATGAGCAGTACTTC.

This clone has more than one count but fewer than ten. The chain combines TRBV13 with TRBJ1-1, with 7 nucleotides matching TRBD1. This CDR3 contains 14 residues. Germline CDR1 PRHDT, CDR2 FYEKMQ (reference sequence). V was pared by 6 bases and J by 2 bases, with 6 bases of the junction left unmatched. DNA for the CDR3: TGTGCCAGCAGGGACCGGGACAGAAACACTGAAGCTTTCTTT. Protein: CASRDRDRNTEAFF.

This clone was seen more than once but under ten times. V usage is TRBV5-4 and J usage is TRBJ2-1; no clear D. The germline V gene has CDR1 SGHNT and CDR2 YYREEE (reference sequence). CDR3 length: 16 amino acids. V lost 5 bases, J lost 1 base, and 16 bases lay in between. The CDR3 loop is CASSIFQPGSYNEQFF. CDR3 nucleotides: TGTGCCAGCAGTATATTCCAGCCTGGTTCCTACAATGAGCAGTTCTTC.

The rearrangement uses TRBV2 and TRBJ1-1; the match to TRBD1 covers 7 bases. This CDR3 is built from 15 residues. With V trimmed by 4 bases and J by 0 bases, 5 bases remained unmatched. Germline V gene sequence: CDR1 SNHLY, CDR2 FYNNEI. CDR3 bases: TGTGCCAGCAGTGTAAGGGACAGCATGAACACTGAAGCTTTCTTT. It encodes CASSVRDSMNTEAFF.

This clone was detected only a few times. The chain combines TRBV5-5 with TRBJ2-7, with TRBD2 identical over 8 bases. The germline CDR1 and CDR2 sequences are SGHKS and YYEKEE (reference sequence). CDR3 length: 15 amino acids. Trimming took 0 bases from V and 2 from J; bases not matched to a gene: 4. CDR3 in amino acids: CASSLAPSGPYEQYF. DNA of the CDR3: TGTGCCAGCAGCTTGGCCCCTAGCGGGCCCTACGAGCAGTACTTC.

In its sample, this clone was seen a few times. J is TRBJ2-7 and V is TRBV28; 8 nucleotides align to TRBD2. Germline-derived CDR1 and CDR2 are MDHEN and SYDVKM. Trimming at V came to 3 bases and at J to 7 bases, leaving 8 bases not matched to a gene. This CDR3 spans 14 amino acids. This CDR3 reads CASSLLQGTREQYF. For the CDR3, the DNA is TGTGCCAGCAGTTTGTTGCAGGGGACTAGGGAGCAGTACTTC.

The CDR3 loop is CASSHRDRDEEQYF. CDR3 sequence (DNA): TGTGCCAGCAGCCACCGGGACAGGGATGAGGAGCAGTACTTC. The chain couples TRBV5-4 to TRBJ2-7; the match to TRBD1 covers 9 bases. This CDR3 is 14 amino acids long. The V and J ends lost 4 bases and 7 bases, in that order; junction bases with no gene match: 9. CDR1 SGHNT and CDR2 YYREEE come from the germline V gene (reference sequence). The variable domain in full, completed from reference TRBV5-4 and TRBJ2-7, reads ETGVTQSPTHLIKTRGQQVTLRCSSQSGHNTVSWYQQALGQGPQFIFQYYREEENGRGNFPPRFSGLQFPNYSSELNVNALELDDSALYLCASSHRDRDEEQYFGPGTRLTVT.

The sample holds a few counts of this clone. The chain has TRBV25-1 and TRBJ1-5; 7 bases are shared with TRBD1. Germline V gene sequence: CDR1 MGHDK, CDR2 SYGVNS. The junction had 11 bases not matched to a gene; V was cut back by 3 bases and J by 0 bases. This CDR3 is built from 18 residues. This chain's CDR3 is CASSEGTAQLYSNQPQHF. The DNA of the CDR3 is TGTGCCAGCAGTGAGGGGACAGCTCAATTGTATAGCAATCAGCCCCAGCATTTT.

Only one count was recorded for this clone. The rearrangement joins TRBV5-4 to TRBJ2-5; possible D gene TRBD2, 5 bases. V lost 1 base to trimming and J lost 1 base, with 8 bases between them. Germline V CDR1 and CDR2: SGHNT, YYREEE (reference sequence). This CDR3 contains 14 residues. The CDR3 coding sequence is TGTGCCAGCAGCTTGACGGGGAGCCAAGAGACCCAGTACTTC. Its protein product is CASSLTGSQETQYF.